Listed below are T cell receptor beta chains from one sample, sequenced in a study of blood T cell repertoires in COVID-19. TCRdb's copy holds only in-frame clones and misses some; the assay was immunoSEQ multiplex PCR. The table includes approximately 490,000 clones, more than 85% detected once. The sample comprised PBMCs or T cells enriched from blood (not recorded which). Receptor source: a woman aged 55-70 years who had recovered from COVID-19. The CDR3 runs from the conserved cysteine through the conserved F or W. A D gene is named only where the DNA matches it firmly. Clone sizes are given selectively: once, few, many, or a class where the clone is expanded.

j_call d_call v_call clone_size cdr3_nt cdr3_aa
TRBJ1-2 . TRBV11-2 . TGTGCCAGCAGCCCCAAACCGCAGGGGTCCTATGGCTACACCTTC CASSPKPQGSYGYTF
TRBJ2-1 TRBD2 TRBV2 . TGTGCCAGCACCCCACTAGCGGGGGACGAGCAGTTCTTC CASTPLAGDEQFF
TRBJ1-1 . TRBV14 . TGTGCCAGCAGGCGGTGGGGCAAGAACACTGAAGCTTTCTTT CASRRWGKNTEAFF
TRBJ2-5 TRBD1 TRBV2 . TGTGCCAGCAGTTCGAGGACAGGGAGGGAGACCCAGTACTTC CASSSRTGRETQYF
TRBJ2-2 . TRBV19 . TGTGCCAGTAGTCAGGTCGGAGGGGTCGCCGGGGAGCTGTTTTTT CASSQVGGVAGELFF
TRBJ2-1 . TRBV2 . TGTGCCAGCAGTGAATGGCGGCATGAGCAGTTCTTC CASSEWRHEQFF
TRBJ1-6 TRBD1 TRBV27 once TGTGCCAGCAGTTTCGACAGGGGCTCCTATAATTCACCCCTCCACTTT CASSFDRGSYNSPLHF
TRBJ2-5 . TRBV5-1 . TGCGCCAGCAGCTCAGACAGAACCCAAGAGACCCAGTACTTC CASSSDRTQETQYF
TRBJ2-2 TRBD2 TRBV10-3 . TGTGCCATCAGTGAAACTAGCGGGGCGACAGGGGAGCTGTTTTTT CAISETSGATGELFF
TRBJ1-1 . TRBV14 few TGTGCCAGCAGCACTATCGCGACGGGTAAAGCTTTCTTT CASSTIATGKAFF
TRBJ1-1 . TRBV6-4 . TGTGCCAGCAGCTCAAGCGGGGGTAACACTGAAGCTTTCTTT CASSSSGGNTEAFF
TRBJ1-6 . TRBV5-6 . TGTGCCAGCAGCTTAGGACCGAAGGGGAATTCACCCCTCCACTTT CASSLGPKGNSPLHF
TRBJ1-3 . TRBV4-1 . TGCGCCAGCAGCCGAATCCAGGGTGGGTCTGGAAACACCATATATTTT CASSRIQGGSGNTIYF
TRBJ1-2 . TRBV18 . TGTGCCAGCTCAATTCAGGGCCCAGCTAACTATGGCTACACCTTC CASSIQGPANYGYTF
TRBJ2-3 . TRBV6-5 . TGTGCCAGCAGACGGACTGGGGTGACAGATACGCAGTATTTT CASRRTGVTDTQYF
TRBJ2-3 . TRBV5-1 . TGCGCCAGCAGATTGGACGGGGATACGCAGTATTTT CASRLDGDTQYF
TRBJ1-3 TRBD1 TRBV7-9 once TGTGCCAGCAGCTCGGGACAGGGTGGCCCCTCTGGAAACACCATATATTTT CASSSGQGGPSGNTIYF
TRBJ1-4 . TRBV6-1 . TGTGCCAGCAGTGAATCCGCTGGGCAGGGAGGAGAAAAACTGTTTTTT CASSESAGQGGEKLFF
TRBJ2-1 TRBD1 TRBV2 . TGTGCCAGCAGTACTACTGCGACAGGGCTCAATGAGCAGTTCTTC CASSTTATGLNEQFF
TRBJ1-4 TRBD1 TRBV19 few TGTGCCAGTAGTCTCCGACAGGGGAATGAAAAACTGTTTTTT CASSLRQGNEKLFF
TRBJ1-2 . TRBV18 . TGTGCCAGCTCACCCGGGGGGCCCTCTAACTATGGCTACACCTTC CASSPGGPSNYGYTF
TRBJ1-1 . TRBV20-1 . TGCAGTGCTAGAGAAGGGGTCGAAGCTTTCTTT CSAREGVEAFF
TRBJ1-4 . TRBV21-1 . TGTGCCAGCAGCAAAGATACAGGGTGTCGGGAAAAACTGTTTTTT CASSKDTGCREKLFF
TRBJ2-2 . TRBV5-1 few TGCGCCAGCAGCTTGGTCCTTGTGACAGCGAACACCGGGGAGCTGTTTTTT CASSLVLVTANTGELFF
TRBJ1-2 . TRBV18 . TGTGCCAGCTCACCAGCGGGGACCTATGGCTACACCTTC CASSPAGTYGYTF
TRBJ1-1 . TRBV7-2 . TGTGCCAGCAGCTTCGACATAAACACTGAAGCTTTCTTT CASSFDINTEAFF